Below are 5 T cell receptor beta chains sequenced from a single sample in a study of beta chain features in type 1 diabetes (dated by TCRdb to 2016 to 2019). Library preparation used the immunoSEQ multiplex PCR assay. All of the isolated RNA was reverse transcribed with the High Capacity cDNA Reverse Transcription Kit, so expressed TCRB transcripts were sequenced. TCRdb obtained this table from immuneACCESS and retained in-frame rearrangements with V and J assigned. These tables miss some clones; where compared with another copy, unresolved V genes account for less than half of the shortfall, and the remainder is unexplained. In this sample the table shows around 250,000 clones, about 26% of which occur a single time. The top ten clones comprise around 4% of the sample. The sequenced material came from central memory CD4+ T cells from blood. These receptors originate from a man in his thirties or forties in good health.

The V gene is TRBV11-2, the J gene TRBJ1-1; no firm D call. Germline V gene lookup returns CDR1 SGHAT and CDR2 FQNNGV. The CDR3 has 13 residues. V was pared by 5 bases and J by 0 bases, with 7 bases between. CDR3 sequence reads: CASSAHLNTEAFF. CDR3 sequence (DNA): TGTGCCAGCAGCGCCCACTTGAACACTGAAGCTTTCTTT.

This clone was recorded at least ten times. The chain uses TRBV7-6 and TRBJ2-2; 12 bases line up with TRBD2. Per the germline V gene, CDR1 is SGHVS and CDR2 is FNYEAQ. The CDR3 covers 18 residues. V lost 3 bases to trimming and J lost 0 bases; unmatched junction nucleotides: 5. The CDR3 DNA is TGTGCCAGCAGCTTCGCTCTAGCGGGAGGGACGAACACCGGGGAGCTGTTTTTT. The encoded protein is CASSFALAGGTNTGELFF.

This clone occurred a few times. This specimen includes other DNA sequences encoding the same CDR3. This chain uses TRBV5-1 with TRBJ2-3, with TRBD2 identical over 9 bases. CDR3 length equals 15 residues. In germline, CDR1 is SGHRS, CDR2 YFSETQ. V dropped 1 base and J dropped 2; count of bases not matched to a gene: 2. This CDR3 is CASSLPSGTTDTQYF. In nucleotides, the CDR3 is TGCGCCAGCAGCTTGCCTAGCGGGACCACAGATACGCAGTATTTT.

The chain is built from TRBV7-2 and TRBJ2-7, with D uncertain. Germline CDR1 reads SGHTA; CDR2 reads FQGNSA. The length of the CDR3 is 14 residues. Between the trimmed V and J ends, which lost 6 bases and 1 base, there was a span of 13 bases. The CDR3 spells CASRGAFKSYEQYF. The CDR3 DNA sequence: TGTGCCAGCAGGGGTGCGTTTAAGTCCTACGAGCAGTACTTC.

The V call is TRBV5-1, the J call TRBJ2-5; tentatively, D is TRBD1 (7 bases). This CDR3 contains 18 residues. The germline CDR1 and CDR2 sequences are SGHRS and YFSETQ. V was clipped by 4 bases and J by 0 bases, with 22 bases between them. The CDR3: CASSPEGQSSGYQETQYF. The CDR3 region has the DNA TGCGCCAGCAGCCCGGAGGGACAGTCTTCTGGGTACCAAGAGACCCAGTACTTC.